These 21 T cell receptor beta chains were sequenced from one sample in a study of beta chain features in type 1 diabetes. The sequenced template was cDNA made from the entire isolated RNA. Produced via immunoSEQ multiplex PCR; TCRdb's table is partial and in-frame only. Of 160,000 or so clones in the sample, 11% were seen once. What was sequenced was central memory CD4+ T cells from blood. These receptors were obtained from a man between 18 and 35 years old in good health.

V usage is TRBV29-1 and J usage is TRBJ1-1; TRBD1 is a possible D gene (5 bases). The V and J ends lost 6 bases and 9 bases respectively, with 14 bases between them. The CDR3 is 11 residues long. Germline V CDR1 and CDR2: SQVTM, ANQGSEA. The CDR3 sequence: CSVWGQGKAFF. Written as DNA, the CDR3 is TGCAGCGTCTGGGGCCAGGGTAAAGCTTTCTTT.

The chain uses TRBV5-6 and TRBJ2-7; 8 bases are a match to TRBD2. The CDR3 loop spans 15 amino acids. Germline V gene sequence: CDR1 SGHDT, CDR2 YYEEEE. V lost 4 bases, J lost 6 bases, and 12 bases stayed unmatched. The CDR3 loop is CASSPVTGREGEQYF. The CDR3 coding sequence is TGTGCCAGCAGCCCGGTGACGGGTCGGGAGGGCGAGCAGTACTTC.

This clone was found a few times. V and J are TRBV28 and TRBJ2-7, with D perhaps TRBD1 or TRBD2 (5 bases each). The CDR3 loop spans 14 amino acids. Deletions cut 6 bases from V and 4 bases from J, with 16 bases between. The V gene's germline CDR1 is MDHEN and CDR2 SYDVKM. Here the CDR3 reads CASRTGTVKYEQYF. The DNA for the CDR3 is TGTGCCAGCAGAACCGGGACGGTAAAGTACGAGCAGTACTTC.

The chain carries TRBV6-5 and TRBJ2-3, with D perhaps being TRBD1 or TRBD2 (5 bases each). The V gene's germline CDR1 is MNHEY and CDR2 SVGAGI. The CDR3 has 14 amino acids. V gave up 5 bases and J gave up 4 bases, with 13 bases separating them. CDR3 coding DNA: TGTGCCAGCAGTAGCCGGGACGACTCAGATACGCAGTATTTT. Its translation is CASSSRDDSDTQYF.

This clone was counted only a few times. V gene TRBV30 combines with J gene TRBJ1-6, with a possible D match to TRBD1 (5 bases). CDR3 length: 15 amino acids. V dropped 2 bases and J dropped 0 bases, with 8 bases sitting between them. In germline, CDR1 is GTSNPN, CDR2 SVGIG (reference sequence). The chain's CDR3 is CAWSPGSSYNSPLHF. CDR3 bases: TGTGCCTGGAGTCCAGGGAGCTCCTATAATTCACCCCTCCACTTT.

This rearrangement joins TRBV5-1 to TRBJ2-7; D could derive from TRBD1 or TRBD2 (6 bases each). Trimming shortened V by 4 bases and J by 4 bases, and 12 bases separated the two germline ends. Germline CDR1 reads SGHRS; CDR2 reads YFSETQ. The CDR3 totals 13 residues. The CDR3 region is CASSRGTLYEQYF. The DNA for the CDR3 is TGCGCCAGCAGCAGGGGGACTCTGTACGAGCAGTACTTC.

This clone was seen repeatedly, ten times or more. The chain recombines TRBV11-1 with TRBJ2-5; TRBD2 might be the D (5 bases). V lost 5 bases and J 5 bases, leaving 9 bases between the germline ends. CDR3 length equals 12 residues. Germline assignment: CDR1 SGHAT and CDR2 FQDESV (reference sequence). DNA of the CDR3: TGTGCCAGCAGCGCGGGCGGGGAGACCCAGTACTTC. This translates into CASSAGGETQYF.

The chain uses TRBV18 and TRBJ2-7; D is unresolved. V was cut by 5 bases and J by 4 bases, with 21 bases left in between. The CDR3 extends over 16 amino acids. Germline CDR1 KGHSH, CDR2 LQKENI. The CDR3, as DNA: TGTGCCAGCTCAGCCCCGACAAAGACAAGCTCTTACGAGCAGTACTTC. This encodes CASSAPTKTSSYEQYF.

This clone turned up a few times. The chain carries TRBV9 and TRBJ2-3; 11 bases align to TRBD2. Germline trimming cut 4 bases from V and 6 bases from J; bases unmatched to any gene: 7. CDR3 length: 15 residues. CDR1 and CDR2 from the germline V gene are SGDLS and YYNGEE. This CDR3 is CASSPASGRLDTQYF. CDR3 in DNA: TGTGCCAGCAGCCCCGCTAGCGGGAGGTTGGATACGCAGTATTTT.

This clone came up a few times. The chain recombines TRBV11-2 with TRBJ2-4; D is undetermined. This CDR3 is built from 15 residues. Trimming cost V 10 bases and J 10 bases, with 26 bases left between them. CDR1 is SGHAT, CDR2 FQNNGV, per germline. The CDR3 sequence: CAIPWGAAIGRIQYF. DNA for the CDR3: TGTGCCATTCCCTGGGGTGCAGCCATAGGTAGGATTCAGTACTTC.

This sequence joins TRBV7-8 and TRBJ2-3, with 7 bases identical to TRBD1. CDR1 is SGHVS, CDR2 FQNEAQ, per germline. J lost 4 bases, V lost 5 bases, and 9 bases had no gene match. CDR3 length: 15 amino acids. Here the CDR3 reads CASSARQGGSDTQYF. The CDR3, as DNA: TGTGCCAGCAGCGCCCGACAGGGTGGGTCAGATACGCAGTATTTT.

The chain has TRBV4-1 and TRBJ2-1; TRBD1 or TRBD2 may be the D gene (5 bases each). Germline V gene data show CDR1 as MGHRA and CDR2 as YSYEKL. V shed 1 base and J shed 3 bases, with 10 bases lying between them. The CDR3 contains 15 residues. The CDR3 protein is CASSQGEQGYNEQFF. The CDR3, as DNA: TGCGCCAGCAGCCAAGGGGAGCAGGGCTACAATGAGCAGTTCTTC.

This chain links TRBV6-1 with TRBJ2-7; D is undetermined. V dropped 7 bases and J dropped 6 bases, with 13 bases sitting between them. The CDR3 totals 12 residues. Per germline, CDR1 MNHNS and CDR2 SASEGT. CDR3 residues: CASKEGHGEQYF. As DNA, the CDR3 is TGTGCCAGCAAGGAAGGGCACGGCGAGCAGTACTTC.

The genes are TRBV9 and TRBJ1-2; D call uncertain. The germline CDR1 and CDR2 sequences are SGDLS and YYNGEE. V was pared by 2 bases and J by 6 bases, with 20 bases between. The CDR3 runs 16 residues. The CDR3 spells CASSVDPSASGHGYTF. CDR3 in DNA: TGTGCCAGCAGCGTCGACCCGTCGGCTAGTGGACATGGCTACACCTTC.

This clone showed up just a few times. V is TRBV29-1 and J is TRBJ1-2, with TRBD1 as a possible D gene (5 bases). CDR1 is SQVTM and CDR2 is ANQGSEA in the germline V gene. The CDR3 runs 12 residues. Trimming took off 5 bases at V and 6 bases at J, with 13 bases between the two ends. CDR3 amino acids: CSVRRGPDGYTF. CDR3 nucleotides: TGCAGCGTTAGGCGGGGCCCCGATGGCTACACCTTC.

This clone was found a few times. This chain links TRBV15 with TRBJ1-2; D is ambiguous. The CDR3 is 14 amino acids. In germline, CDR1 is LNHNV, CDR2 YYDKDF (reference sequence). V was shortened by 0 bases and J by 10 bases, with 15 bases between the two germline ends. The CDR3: CATSRDLVGRDYTF. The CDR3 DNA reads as TGTGCCACCAGCAGAGATCTAGTAGGGCGTGACTACACCTTC.

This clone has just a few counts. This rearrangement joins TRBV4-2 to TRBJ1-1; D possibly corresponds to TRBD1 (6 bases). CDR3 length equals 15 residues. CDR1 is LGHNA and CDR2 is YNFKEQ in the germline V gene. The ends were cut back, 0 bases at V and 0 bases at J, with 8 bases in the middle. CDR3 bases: TGTGCCAGCAGCCAAGAGGGGACATTGAACACTGAAGCTTTCTTT. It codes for CASSQEGTLNTEAFF.

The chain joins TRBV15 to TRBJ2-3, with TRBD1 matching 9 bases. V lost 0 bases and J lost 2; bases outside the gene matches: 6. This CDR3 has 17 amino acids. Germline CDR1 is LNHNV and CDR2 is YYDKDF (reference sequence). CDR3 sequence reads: CATSRDAGTGSTDTQYF. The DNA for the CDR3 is TGTGCCACCAGCAGAGATGCCGGGACAGGGTCCACAGATACGCAGTATTTT.

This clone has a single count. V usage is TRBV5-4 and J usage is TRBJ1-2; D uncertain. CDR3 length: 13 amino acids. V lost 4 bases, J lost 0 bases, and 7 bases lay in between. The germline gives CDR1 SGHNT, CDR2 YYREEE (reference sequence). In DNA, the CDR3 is TGTGCCAGCAGCACCTACGCTAACTATGGCTACACCTTC. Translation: CASSTYANYGYTF.

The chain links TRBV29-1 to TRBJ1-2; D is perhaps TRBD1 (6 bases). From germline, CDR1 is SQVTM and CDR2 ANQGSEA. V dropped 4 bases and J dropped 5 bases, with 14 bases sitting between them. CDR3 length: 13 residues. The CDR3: CSVAEGGWYGYTF. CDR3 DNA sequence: TGCAGCGTTGCTGAAGGGGGTTGGTATGGCTACACCTTC.

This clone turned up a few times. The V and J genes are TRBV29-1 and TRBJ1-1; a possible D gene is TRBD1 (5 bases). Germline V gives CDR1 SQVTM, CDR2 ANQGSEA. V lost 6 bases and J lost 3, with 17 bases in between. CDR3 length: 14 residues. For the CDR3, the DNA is TGCAGCGTATCGGGACGGATGGTTTACACTGAAGCTTTCTTT. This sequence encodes CSVSGRMVYTEAFF.